Here is one TCR beta chain with its context. As originally analysed: Estimates of nucleated cell counts were drawn from the amplification of reference gene primers. Only in-frame clones appear in the TCRdb table, and some are missing; sequencing was by immunoSEQ multiplex PCR. The D gene and trimming were derived from the DNA, and the V and J assignments and clone size from that table. Of about 340,000 clones detected, around four fifths appear once; the ten largest clones hold approximately 3%. This CDR3 is built from 14 residues. V was cut by 2 bases and J by 8 bases, with 12 bases left in between. CDR1 and CDR2 from the germline V gene are MNHEY and SVGAGI. The data derive from a study of blood T cell repertoires in COVID-19. Study information: Italy, Spain and the United States were the sources of the convalescent and acute COVID-19 samples.

The chain combines TRBV6-5 with TRBJ1-4, with D possibly matching TRBD1 (6 bases). Sequences were obtained from peripheral blood. The TCR originated in a man younger than 45 with active or convalescent COVID-19. The DNA for the CDR3 is TGTGCCAGCAGTTACCTGGCAGGGGTCGAAAAACTGTTTTTT. Its translation: CASSYLAGVEKLFF.